This T cell receptor beta chain was identified during a study of blood T cell repertoires in COVID-19. Study at large: The cDNA or gDNA used as material had been derived from T cells, B-cell-depleted T cells, or PBMCs.

V lost 4 bases, J lost 2 bases, and 6 bases stayed unmatched. CDR1 SGHRS and CDR2 YFSETQ come from the germline V gene. This CDR3 contains 16 residues. Sequencing used immunoSEQ multiplex PCR; TCRdb keeps in-frame clones, though not all of them. The sample lists about 180,000 clones; roughly three quarters were seen once. The chain carries TRBV5-1 and TRBJ1-4; 9 bases fit TRBD1. The TCR sequence derives from a man aged 60 to 75 who had been exposed to COVID-19. The sample comprised PBMCs or T cells enriched from blood (not recorded which). CDR3 coding DNA: TGCGCCAGCAGCGTCGCCGGGACAGGGACTAATGAAAAACTGTTTTTT. Its protein is CASSVAGTGTNEKLFF.